This section outlines one T cell receptor beta chain sequence together with its context. Its matching antigen is unknown. The RNA input was 0.5 to 1 ug, and it was reverse transcribed with random hexamers. The CDR3 of TCR beta was amplified by immunoSEQ multiplex PCR across 54 Vbeta and 13 Jbeta. One entry per CDR3 protein, called by TCRdb with MiXCR from the immunoSEQ multiplex PCR reads. The sample consists of about 430,000 distinct CDR3 sequences, around 85% of them appearing once. The sample comes from a study of CD8 T cells in Susac syndrome. Study results and caveats: It was acknowledged in the study that the number of individuals who were included in its TCR sequencing and HLA analysis was relatively small.

Germline values: CDR1 MNHNS, CDR2 SASEGT. The CDR3 has 20 amino acids. Between the trimmed V and J ends, which lost 6 bases and 3 bases, there was a span of 32 bases. Sequencing of TCR beta covered CD8+ and CD4+ T cells obtained from blood. It was negative isolation that provided the CD8+ and CD4+ T cells, whereas TEMRA cells were enriched by FACS. The chain recombines TRBV6-1 with TRBJ1-1; D may be TRBD1 (5 bases). The specimen was CD8+ T cells from PBMCs. This receptor was identified in a human donor with multiple sclerosis. The CDR3 bases are TGTGCCAGCAGCCAGTGGTCGGAGGTGGAGCCCACCAGCAGGGACACTGAAGCTTTCTTT. Residues: CASSQWSEVEPTSRDTEAFF.